This entry lists 20 T cell receptor beta chains sequenced from one sample in a study of T cell responses to AZD1222 COVID-19 vaccine. Profiled with immunoSEQ multiplex PCR; TCRdb holds only in-frame clones, not every one. The data hold 100,000 or so clones, with about 89% observed a single time. This material consisted of peripheral blood, taken on day 0 of AZD1222 vaccination. The receptors originated from an adult in good health.

This clone was seen once. J is TRBJ1-1 and V is TRBV19; 8 bases fit TRBD1. The V gene's germline CDR1 is LNHDA and CDR2 SQIVND (reference sequence). V was pared by 1 base and J by 0 bases, with 4 bases of the junction left unmatched. The CDR3 sequence is 16 residues long. The CDR3 coding sequence is TGTGCCAGTAGTATAGGGACAGGGAAGATGAACACTGAAGCTTTCTTT. Translating gives CASSIGTGKMNTEAFF.

This clone was observed a few times. The V gene is TRBV4-1, the J gene TRBJ2-2, with 10 bases fitting TRBD1. CDR3 length equals 17 residues. V lost 0 bases and J lost 4; bases outside the gene matches: 5. The germline V gene encodes CDR1 MGHRA and CDR2 YSYEKL. The CDR3 coding sequence is TGCGCCAGCAGCCAAGATAAGGGACAGGGGATCACCGGGGAGCTGTTTTTT. Translation: CASSQDKGQGITGELFF.

This rearrangement joins TRBV9 to TRBJ2-7; the D is unclear. Germline CDR1 is SGDLS and CDR2 is YYNGEE. The CDR3 sequence is 14 residues long. The germline V and J ends were trimmed by 4 bases and 0 bases, with 11 bases remaining between them. The CDR3 spells CASSMGDLSYEQYF. CDR3 bases: TGTGCCAGCAGCATGGGTGACCTCTCCTACGAGCAGTACTTC.

This clone has a handful of counts. The chain couples TRBV9 to TRBJ2-3, with D possibly matching TRBD2 (6 bases). From germline, CDR1 is SGDLS and CDR2 YYNGEE. Trimming took off 4 bases at V and 1 base at J, with 13 bases between the two ends. The CDR3 totals 15 residues. Here the CDR3 DNA reads TGTGCCAGCAGCTATTCGGGGACTGGCACAGATACGCAGTATTTT. As protein: CASSYSGTGTDTQYF.

This clone was seen just once. This rearrangement joins TRBV2 to TRBJ1-5; D remains unclear. Trimming removed 5 bases from V and 8 bases from J, with 16 bases in between. The CDR3 loop spans 14 amino acids. The germline CDR1 and CDR2 sequences are SNHLY and FYNNEI. The CDR3 DNA reads TGTGCCAGCAGTCAGGACCGGGGTCCGGAGCCCCAGCATTTT. Translated, it gives CASSQDRGPEPQHF.

The chain uses TRBV2 and TRBJ2-5, with 10 bases lining up with TRBD1. J lost 3 bases, V lost 6 bases, and 4 bases had no gene match. The CDR3 is 14 residues long. Looked up from germline, CDR1 is SNHLY and CDR2 is FYNNEI. Here the CDR3 reads CASSWGTGEETQYF. The CDR3 region has the DNA TGTGCCAGCAGCTGGGGGACAGGGGAAGAGACCCAGTACTTC.

CDR3 coding DNA: TGTGCCAGCAGAAAGGGAGGGACCCAGTACTTC. Translated, it gives CASRKGGTQYF. V and J are TRBV12-3 or TRBV12-4 and TRBJ2-5, with D perhaps TRBD2 (6 bases). Between the trimmed V and J ends, which lost 6 bases and 7 bases, there was a span of 9 bases. This CDR3 contains 11 residues.

The rearrangement joins TRBV11-3 to TRBJ2-3, with D possibly TRBD2 on 6 matching bases. Trimming stripped 1 base from V and 1 base from J, with 9 bases between. The CDR3 has 15 amino acids. Germline loops: CDR1 SGHNT, CDR2 YENEEA. CDR3 loop: CASSLAGTGTDTQYF. The DNA for the CDR3 is TGTGCCAGCAGCTTAGCCGGGACTGGCACAGATACGCAGTATTTT.

The chain recombines TRBV2 with TRBJ1-2; D is perhaps TRBD1 (5 bases). Germline CDR1 SNHLY, CDR2 FYNNEI. The CDR3 loop spans 12 amino acids. Trimming took off 6 bases at V and 4 bases at J, with 9 bases between the two ends. CDR3 DNA sequence: TGTGCCAGCAGGGGGCAGGCCTATGGCTACACCTTC. It is translated as CASRGQAYGYTF. The full variable domain, with the rest looked up from reference TRBV2 and TRBJ1-2, is EPEVTQTPSHQVTQMGQEVILRCVPISNHLYFYWYRQILGQKVEFLVSFYNNEISEKSEIFDDQFSVERPDGSNFTLKIRSTKLEDSAMYFCASRGQAYGYTFGSGTRLTVV.

This chain uses TRBV5-8 with TRBJ1-3; D gene ambiguous. Per the germline V gene, CDR1 is SGHTS and CDR2 is YDEGEE. Trimming removed 1 base at V and 0 bases at J, with 11 bases between. The CDR3 consists of 16 residues. The CDR3 loop is CASSLQNLLSGNTIYF. The CDR3 nucleotides are TGTGCCAGCAGCTTGCAGAACCTTCTCTCTGGAAACACCATATATTTT.

The rearrangement links TRBV19 to TRBJ1-2, with TRBD1 matching over 8 bases. V lost 5 bases and J lost 4; bases outside the gene matches: 6. This CDR3 contains 14 residues. Germline V lookup: CDR1 LNHDA, CDR2 SQIVND (reference sequence). The CDR3 is CASSQGQGFYGYTF. CDR3 sequence (DNA): TGTGCCAGTAGTCAAGGACAGGGATTCTATGGCTACACCTTC.

In this sample, this clone turned up a few times. This rearrangement joins TRBV2 to TRBJ2-7; D not resolved. Per germline, CDR1 SNHLY and CDR2 FYNNEI. V was pared by 10 bases and J by 3 bases, with 19 bases between. This CDR3 is built from 14 residues. The CDR3 DNA is TGTGCCACCTCCTCCGACCCTCCGGGCTACGAGCAGTACTTC. Translating gives CATSSDPPGYEQYF. The full variable domain, in which reference TRBV2 and TRBJ2-7 provide the parts outside the CDR3, is EPEVTQTPSHQVTQMGQEVILRCVPISNHLYFYWYRQILGQKVEFLVSFYNNEISEKSEIFDDQFSVERPDGSNFTLKIRSTKLEDSAMYFCATSSDPPGYEQYFGPGTRLTVT.

The V and J genes are TRBV24-1 and TRBJ1-2, with D possibly matching TRBD1 (5 bases). The CDR3 has 12 residues. Trimming took off 2 bases at V and 6 bases at J, with 6 bases between the two ends. Per the germline V gene, CDR1 is KGHDR and CDR2 is SFDVKD. CDR3 amino acids: CATSDWGNGYTF. The CDR3 bases are TGTGCCACCAGTGATTGGGGGAATGGCTACACCTTC.

The V call is TRBV7-2, the J call TRBJ1-2; D may be TRBD1 (5 bases). V lost 1 base, J lost 8 bases, and 11 bases lay in between. The CDR3 spans 13 residues. CDR1 is SGHTA, CDR2 FQGNSA, per germline. This CDR3 reads CASSLVRGKGYTF. The CDR3 coding sequence is TGTGCCAGCAGCTTAGTTCGGGGGAAAGGCTACACCTTC.

The CDR3, as DNA: TGTGCCAGCAGTTTTCCAGGGTATGGCTACACCTTC. Its protein is CASSFPGYGYTF. V gene TRBV27 combines with J gene TRBJ1-2; D perhaps matches TRBD1 (5 bases). The CDR3 spans 12 residues. Per germline, CDR1 MNHEY and CDR2 SMNVEV (reference sequence). V shed 3 bases and J shed 5 bases, with 7 bases lying between them.

This sequence joins TRBV4-2 and TRBJ1-1; D not resolved. Trimming removed 1 base from V and 10 bases from J, with 13 bases in between. The germline V gene encodes CDR1 LGHNA and CDR2 YNFKEQ. The CDR3 covers 13 residues. The CDR3 nucleotides are TGTGCCAGCAGCCAAGGAAGGACCCGCCCAGCTTTCTTT. It translates to CASSQGRTRPAFF.

The gene calls are TRBV5-6 and TRBJ1-4; no reliable D call. Germline V gene sequence: CDR1 SGHDT, CDR2 YYEEEE. Between the trimmed V and J ends, which lost 2 bases and 5 bases, there was a span of 16 bases. CDR3 size: 16 residues. CDR3 DNA: TGTGCCAGCAGCTTCTTCCAGACCCGGCGGAATGAAAAACTGTTTTTT. This sequence encodes CASSFFQTRRNEKLFF.

The chain carries TRBV9 and TRBJ1-3; D not resolved. The V end lost 4 bases, the J end lost 0 bases, and 14 bases lay between the germline ends. The CDR3 loop spans 16 amino acids. Germline CDR1 reads SGDLS; CDR2 reads YYNGEE. The CDR3 nucleotides are TGTGCCAGCAGCCTTGAAGCCAGTTACTCTGGAAACACCATATATTTT. Encoded protein: CASSLEASYSGNTIYF.

The genes are TRBV28 and TRBJ2-7; D uncertain. V lost 8 bases and J 3 bases, leaving 17 bases between the germline ends. Germline V gives CDR1 MDHEN, CDR2 SYDVKM. The CDR3 contains 14 residues. The CDR3 region has the DNA TGTGCCAGCGCCACCCAGGCCCCTTACTACGAGCAGTACTTC. It codes for CASATQAPYYEQYF.

The rearrangement joins TRBV7-3 to TRBJ2-3, with D uncertain. The V end was cut by 1 base, the J end by 4 bases, with 6 bases between. CDR1 is SGHTA and CDR2 is FQGTGA in the germline V gene. There are 13 residues in the CDR3. The CDR3 here is CASSLNWADTQYF. The CDR3 DNA is TGTGCCAGCAGCTTAAACTGGGCAGATACGCAGTATTTT.